The rows below give T cell receptor beta chains drawn from one sample of a study of cytomegalovirus exposure and HLA in healthy donors. Only in-frame clones appear in the TCRdb table, and some are missing; sequencing was by immunoSEQ multiplex PCR. Of about 130,000 clones in the sample, around 78% were seen once. Sequencing used PBMCs. Every receptor here comes from a woman in her forties or fifties in good health and CMV-seronegative. Both conserved end residues are part of each CDR3. Fields, in order: V gene, D gene, clone size, J gene, CDR3 protein, CDR3 DNA. A D gene is named only where the DNA matches it firmly. A clone size is listed for some rows: how often the clone was seen (once, few, many), or a class if it is expanded.

>TRBV14|.|.|TRBJ1-1
CASSQVTGSAEAFF
TGTGCCAGCAGCCAAGTTACAGGGTCGGCTGAAGCTTTCTTT
>TRBV7-9|.|.|TRBJ1-1
CASSLGGGRYTEAFF
TGTGCCAGCAGCTTGGGTGGGGGGAGGTACACTGAAGCTTTCTTT
>TRBV28|.|once|TRBJ1-4
CASSLMGAQSEKLFF
TGTGCCAGCAGTTTAATGGGGGCTCAAAGTGAAAAACTGTTTTTT
>TRBV9|.|.|TRBJ2-1
CASSEQGPSYNEQFF
TGTGCCAGCAGCGAACAGGGCCCCTCCTACAATGAGCAGTTCTTC
>TRBV19|.|few|TRBJ2-7
CASSLGQQGYEQYF
TGTGCCAGTAGTCTGGGACAACAAGGCTACGAGCAGTACTTC
>TRBV9|.|.|TRBJ1-2
CASSVEGWEINYGYTF
TGTGCCAGCAGCGTAGAGGGTTGGGAGATCAACTATGGCTACACCTTC
>TRBV27|.|.|TRBJ1-2
CASSLEGGGYGYTF
TGTGCCAGCAGTTTAGAGGGAGGCGGATATGGCTACACCTTC
>TRBV6-6|.|.|TRBJ2-5
CASSRGGGRTQETQYF
TGTGCCAGCAGTCGCGGTGGCGGCAGGACTCAAGAGACCCAGTACTTC
>TRBV5-6|.|few|TRBJ2-1
CASSLRQLYSYNEQFF
TGTGCCAGCAGCCTTCGACAGCTCTACTCCTACAATGAGCAGTTCTTC
>TRBV5-4|TRBD2|once|TRBJ2-3
CASSLGLAEPDTQYF
TGTGCCAGCAGCTTGGGACTAGCGGAGCCAGATACGCAGTATTTT
>TRBV30|.|.|TRBJ1-2
CAWSVSGPGGAGYTF
TGTGCCTGGAGTGTCTCCGGACCGGGGGGCGCGGGCTACACCTTC
>TRBV5-4|TRBD2|.|TRBJ2-7
CASSHGASGTSYEQYF
TGTGCCAGCAGCCATGGGGCTAGCGGGACCTCCTACGAGCAGTACTTC
>TRBV11-3|TRBD2|once|TRBJ2-1
CASSFGLAGGSYNEQFF
TGTGCCAGCAGCTTCGGACTAGCGGGAGGTTCCTACAATGAGCAGTTCTTC
>TRBV10-2|TRBD2|.|TRBJ2-3
CATLELAGVSTDTQYF
TGCGCCACCCTAGAACTAGCGGGAGTTAGCACAGATACGCAGTATTTT
>TRBV19|.|.|TRBJ2-7
CASSKATRSGEQYF
TGTGCCAGTAGTAAGGCGACTAGGTCCGGGGAGCAGTACTTC
>TRBV29-1|.|once|TRBJ2-7
CSVFGGQSSYEQYF
TGCAGCGTTTTCGGCGGGCAAAGCTCCTACGAGCAGTACTTC
>TRBV4-3|.|.|TRBJ1-5
CASSQDTGISNQPQHF
TGCGCCAGCAGCCAAGATACGGGAATCAGCAATCAGCCCCAGCATTTT
>TRBV29-1|.|.|TRBJ1-1
CSAAPGHIEPEAFF
TGCAGCGCTGCCCCGGGACATATTGAGCCTGAAGCTTTCTTT
>TRBV7-9|TRBD2|once|TRBJ2-1
CASSHLAGGHNEQFF
TGTGCCAGCAGCCATCTAGCGGGAGGACACAATGAGCAGTTCTTC
>TRBV5-1|.|.|TRBJ1-1
CASSLDGDIAFF
TGCGCCAGCAGCTTGGACGGGGATATAGCTTTCTTT
>TRBV7-2|.|few|TRBJ1-2
CASSYPEGGYGYTF
TGTGCCAGCAGCTACCCTGAAGGGGGCTATGGCTACACCTTC
>TRBV6-6|TRBD1|few|TRBJ1-1
CASSPARTGKGTEAFF
TGTGCCAGCAGTCCCGCCCGGACAGGGAAAGGCACTGAAGCTTTCTTT
>TRBV30|.|.|TRBJ1-2
CALDQTLTDFYGYTF
TGTGCCCTTGACCAAACGTTGACAGATTTCTATGGCTACACCTTC
>TRBV12-5|.|.|TRBJ1-2
CASGPRGQHYGYTF
TGTGCTAGTGGTCCGCGCGGACAGCACTATGGCTACACCTTC
>TRBV5-1|TRBD2|.|TRBJ2-1
CASSSVALADYNEQFF
TGCGCCAGCAGCTCTGTAGCACTAGCGGACTACAATGAGCAGTTCTTC
>TRBV7-9|.|.|TRBJ1-2
CASSLEAGPLYGYTF
TGTGCCAGCAGCTTAGAGGCAGGCCCCCTCTATGGCTACACCTTC
>TRBV5-1|.|.|TRBJ2-1
CASSLRDLHNEQFF
TGCGCCAGCAGCCTCAGGGATCTCCACAATGAGCAGTTCTTC
>TRBV25-1|TRBD1|.|TRBJ2-1
CASSEPGGLSSYNEQFF
TGTGCCAGCAGTGAACCAGGGGGTCTCAGCTCCTACAATGAGCAGTTCTTC
>TRBV15|.|.|TRBJ2-7
CATRGRTDYEQYF
TGTGCCACCAGGGGCCGGACAGACTACGAGCAGTACTTC
>TRBV13|.|.|TRBJ2-6
CASSLAGSGANVLTF
TGTGCCAGCAGCTTAGCAGGATCTGGGGCCAACGTCCTGACTTTC
>TRBV7-8|TRBD2|once|TRBJ2-2
CASSSSGSNTGELFF
TGTGCCAGCAGTTCGAGCGGGAGTAACACCGGGGAGCTGTTTTTT
>TRBV5-4|TRBD2|few|TRBJ2-1
CASSLAGGPRDEQFF
TGTGCCAGCAGCTTGGCGGGAGGGCCCCGCGATGAGCAGTTCTTC
>TRBV7-2|TRBD2|.|TRBJ2-2
CASSFVAGRELFF
TGTGCCAGCAGCTTCGTAGCGGGACGGGAGCTGTTTTTT
>TRBV7-6|TRBD1|.|TRBJ1-4
CASSRDEGASEKLFF
TGTGCCAGCAGCCGCGATGAGGGGGCTAGTGAAAAACTGTTTTTT
>TRBV15|.|.|TRBJ2-5
CATSRSPPGFTQETQYF
TGTGCCACCAGCCGCTCCCCGCCGGGATTTACTCAAGAGACCCAGTACTTC
>TRBV6-5|.|.|TRBJ1-1
CASSYSAGLEAFF
TGTGCCAGCAGTTACTCGGCAGGGCTTGAAGCTTTCTTT
>TRBV7-9|.|.|TRBJ1-4
CASSLQGSEKLFF
TGTGCCAGCAGCCTTCAGGGTAGTGAAAAACTGTTTTTT
>TRBV28|TRBD1|once|TRBJ1-5
CASRPTGGNQPQHF
TGTGCCAGCAGGCCGACAGGGGGTAATCAGCCCCAGCATTTT
>TRBV29-1|TRBD1|few|TRBJ1-2
CSVRDRGAKYGYTF
TGCAGCGTTCGGGACAGGGGAGCGAAATATGGCTACACCTTC
>TRBV18|TRBD1|.|TRBJ2-7
CASSPVTGGRSYEQYF
TGTGCCAGCTCACCTGTTACAGGGGGCCGCTCCTACGAGCAGTACTTC
>TRBV7-6|.|.|TRBJ2-1
CASSLASGIYNEQFF
TGTGCCAGCAGCTTAGCGTCCGGGATTTACAATGAGCAGTTCTTC
>TRBV5-1|TRBD2|.|TRBJ2-1
CASSLLAVVGDRYNEQFF
TGCGCCAGCAGCTTACTAGCGGTGGTCGGAGACCGCTACAATGAGCAGTTCTTC
>TRBV6-6|TRBD1|once|TRBJ1-2
CASINPTGARFGYTF
TGTGCCAGCATCAATCCGACAGGGGCCAGGTTTGGCTACACCTTC